This T cell receptor (beta chain) was recorded in a study of blood T cell repertoires in COVID-19. Study information: There were acute and convalescent COVID-19 samples, and they came from the United States, Italy and Spain.

The CDR3 totals 17 residues. V lost 0 bases and J lost 7, with 19 bases in between. The germline gives CDR1 SGHVS, CDR2 FQNEAQ. Original data processing: Amplifying reference gene primers gave estimates of nucleated cell counts. TCRdb keeps only in-frame clones here, not all; method: immunoSEQ multiplex PCR. V, J and clone size are taken as reported in that table, and D and trimming were inferred from the DNA itself. The sample holds 85,000 to 95,000 clones; over 60% are singletons and the top ten take roughly 7.3%. The receptor comes from a man in his 70s with acute or convalescent COVID-19. The chain carries TRBV7-8 and TRBJ1-5, with D perhaps matching TRBD1 (6 bases). Sequenced sample: peripheral blood. The CDR3 region has the DNA TGTGCCAGCAGCTTAGCTGGTGGGTCAGGGGTAAGCCAGCCCCAGCATTTT. Protein product: CASSLAGGSGVSQPQHF.